This T cell receptor (beta chain) was obtained from a study of blood T cells in healthy people across ages. Study outcomes and limitations: Researchers deemed the diversity estimates from one million T cells underestimates. Naive CD4+ cell counts and diversity both ran higher in long-lived than in aged donors.

A sample-barcoded 5' primer and a J-beta primer mix were used in a second PCR of about 6 to 11 cycles. The template-switch adaptor was a 5' adaptor with 12 random nucleotides. It tagged each cDNA molecule. TCRdb reanalysed the 5' RACE reads using MiXCR and keeps one entry per CDR3 protein. The table shows nearly 800,000 distinct CDR3 sequences, with 25% occurring only once. Turning to this clonotype: Its antigen is not identified.

This same sample was also taken into another study, of T cells of mothers and their children.

The sequence was collected from a boy aged 5-17 years in good health. Material for sequencing was blood.

The CDR3 DNA reads as TGCGCCAGCAGCCGCCGACTGGGGGGAGGGGTACAAGAGACCCAGTACTTC. Translated, it gives CASSRRLGGGVQETQYF. This sequence joins TRBV4-3 and TRBJ2-5, with 7 bases aligning to TRBD2. V lost 4 bases to trimming and J lost 2 bases; unmatched junction nucleotides: 13. CDR3 length: 17 residues. In germline, CDR1 is LGHNA, CDR2 YSLEER.